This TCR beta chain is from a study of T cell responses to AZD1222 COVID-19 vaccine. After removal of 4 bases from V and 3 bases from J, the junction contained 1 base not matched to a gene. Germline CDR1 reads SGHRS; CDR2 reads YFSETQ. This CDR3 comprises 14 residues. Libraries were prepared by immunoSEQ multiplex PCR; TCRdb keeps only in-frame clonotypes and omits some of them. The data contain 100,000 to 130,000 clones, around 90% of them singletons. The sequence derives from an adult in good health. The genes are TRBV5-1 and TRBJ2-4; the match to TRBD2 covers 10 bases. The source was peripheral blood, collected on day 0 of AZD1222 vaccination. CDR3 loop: CASSPSGGKNIQYF. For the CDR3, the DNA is TGCGCCAGCAGCCCTAGCGGGGGCAAAAACATTCAGTACTTC.